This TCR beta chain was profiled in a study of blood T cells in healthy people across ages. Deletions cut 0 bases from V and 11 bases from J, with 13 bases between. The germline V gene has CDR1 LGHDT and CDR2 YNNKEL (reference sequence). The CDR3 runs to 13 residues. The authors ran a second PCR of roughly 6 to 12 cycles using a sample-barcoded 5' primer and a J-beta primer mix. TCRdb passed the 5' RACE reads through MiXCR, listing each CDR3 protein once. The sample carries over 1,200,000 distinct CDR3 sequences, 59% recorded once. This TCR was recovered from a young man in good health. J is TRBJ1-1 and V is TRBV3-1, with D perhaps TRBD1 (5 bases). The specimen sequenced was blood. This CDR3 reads CASSQDLGRWAFF. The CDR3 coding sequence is TGTGCCAGCAGCCAAGATTTGGGGCGGTGGGCTTTCTTT.